These 26 T cell receptor beta chains came from one sample sequenced in a study of graft-versus-host responses after intestinal transplantation. Their cognate antigens are unknown. The repertoire was sequenced with immunoSEQ multiplex PCR; TCRdb's copy has only in-frame clones and lacks some. This table holds under 95,000 clones, roughly 80% found once. The input for sequencing was unstimulated CD4+ T cells sorted from spleen or lymph node cells, taken before intestinal transplant. The origin of the receptors is a human donor who received an intestinal transplant.

The rearrangement uses TRBV27 and TRBJ1-4; TRBD1 is a possible D gene (6 bases). CDR1 and CDR2 from the germline V gene are MNHEY and SMNVEV (reference sequence). V was shortened by 5 bases and J by 0 bases, with 19 bases between the two germline ends. The CDR3 sequence is 18 residues long. CDR3 DNA sequence: TGTGCCAGCAGTCCGATTACAGGGAGAGGAGCAACTAATGAAAAACTGTTTTTT. This translates into CASSPITGRGATNEKLFF.

V gene TRBV7-9 combines with J gene TRBJ2-3, with 7 bases lining up with TRBD2. J lost 0 bases, V lost 2 bases, and 2 bases had no gene match. Germline values: CDR1 SEHNR, CDR2 FQNEAQ (reference sequence). The CDR3 extends over 15 amino acids. The CDR3 reads CASSLLAASTDTQYF. In DNA, the CDR3 is TGTGCCAGCAGCTTACTAGCGGCTAGCACAGATACGCAGTATTTT.

This sequence joins TRBV28 and TRBJ2-4; D is uncertain. Trimming removed 5 bases from V and 6 bases from J, with 11 bases in between. The CDR3 runs to 13 residues. Germline V gives CDR1 MDHEN, CDR2 SYDVKM. The CDR3 DNA is TGTGCCAGCAGTCCTAGGCCGGGAAACATTCAGTACTTC. Protein product: CASSPRPGNIQYF.

This chain uses TRBV10-2 with TRBJ2-3, with 13 bases aligning to TRBD2. The CDR3 totals 16 residues. The germline V gene has CDR1 WSHSY and CDR2 SAAADI. The V and J ends lost 6 bases and 6 bases, in that order; junction bases with no gene match: 9. The CDR3 DNA sequence: TGCGCCAGCAGCCTAGGACTAGCGGGAGTTGGCGATACGCAGTATTTT. This codes for CASSLGLAGVGDTQYF.

The genes are TRBV5-1 and TRBJ2-5; a weak D match, TRBD1 (6 bases). The germline V gene encodes CDR1 SGHRS and CDR2 YFSETQ. Deletions cut 1 base from V and 4 bases from J, with 11 bases between. This CDR3 is built from 14 residues. CDR3 region: CASSLSQGRETQYF. For the CDR3, the DNA is TGCGCCAGCAGCTTGTCACAGGGACGAGAGACCCAGTACTTC.

The rearrangement links TRBV10-3 to TRBJ1-4, with TRBD1 identical over 9 bases. The CDR3 consists of 15 residues. The V and J ends lost 4 bases and 7 bases, in that order; junction bases with no gene match: 7. CDR1 and CDR2 from the germline V gene are ENHRY and SYGVKD. CDR3 bases: TGTGCCATCAGTGCCCAACAGGGGGCGGGTGAAAAACTGTTTTTT. It specifies CAISAQQGAGEKLFF.

This clone turned up a few times. The gene calls are TRBV2 and TRBJ1-4; D unresolved. From germline, CDR1 is SNHLY and CDR2 FYNNEI. Trimming took 3 bases from V and 6 from J, leaving 5 bases between them. The CDR3 totals 12 residues. The CDR3: CASSDRDEKLFF. The CDR3 DNA is TGTGCCAGCAGTGACCGGGATGAAAAACTGTTTTTT.

This clone was observed a few times. The genes are TRBV6-5 and TRBJ1-5; D is possibly TRBD1 (5 bases). The CDR3 spans 15 residues. CDR1 and CDR2 from the germline V gene are MNHEY and SVGAGI. Trimming cost V 5 bases and J 4 bases, with 15 bases left between them. CDR3 protein: CASSRQGQGNQPQHF. The CDR3 nucleotides are TGTGCCAGCAGTCGGCAGGGCCAAGGAAATCAGCCCCAGCATTTT.

The rearrangement uses TRBV6-1 and TRBJ2-7; D may be TRBD2 (6 bases). CDR3 size: 15 residues. The germline V gene encodes CDR1 MNHNS and CDR2 SASEGT. V lost 7 bases, J lost 6 bases, and 22 bases lay in between. CDR3 coding DNA: TGTGCCAGCACGCGAGGGACTGCCTCCGAGGGCGAGCAGTACTTC. This gives the protein CASTRGTASEGEQYF.

The gene calls are TRBV5-1 and TRBJ2-2, with TRBD1 as a possible D gene (6 bases). The CDR3 runs to 14 residues. Per germline, CDR1 SGHRS and CDR2 YFSETQ. With 2 bases removed from V and 6 bases from J, the gap between germline ends came to 11 bases. As DNA, the CDR3 is TGCGCCAGCAGCTTCGGACAGTTCGCCGGGGAGCTGTTTTTT. Amino acids: CASSFGQFAGELFF.

This clone was seen just once. The rearrangement links TRBV6-6 to TRBJ2-7; 9 bases line up with TRBD1. Looked up from germline, CDR1 is MNHNY and CDR2 is SVGAGI (reference sequence). This CDR3 region has 13 residues. The V and J ends lost 11 bases and 6 bases, in that order; junction bases with no gene match: 11. This CDR3 is CAGAGTGISEQYF. In DNA form, the CDR3 reads TGTGCCGGGGCCGGGACAGGGATTAGCGAGCAGTACTTC.

As concerns this clone: The junction differs from germline at one of its ends, possibly a read error. This rearrangement joins TRBV11-3 to TRBJ2-2; maybe TRBD1 (7 bases). In germline, CDR1 is SGHNT, CDR2 YENEEA. The CDR3 is 15 residues long. CDR3 sequence: CASSSQGGNSGELFF. CDR3 nucleotide sequence: TGTGCCAGCAGCTCTCAGGGGGGAAACAGCGGGGAGCTGTTTTTT.

This clone has a handful of counts. The gene calls are TRBV19 and TRBJ2-1, with a possible D match to TRBD2 (7 bases). CDR1 and CDR2 from the germline V gene are LNHDA and SQIVND (reference sequence). The CDR3 totals 15 residues. The ends were cut back, 9 bases at V and 3 bases at J, with 18 bases in the middle. The CDR3 DNA is TGTGCCAGCGCGACTGGGGGGGCTAACTACAATGAGCAGTTCTTC. This codes for CASATGGANYNEQFF.

The chain employs TRBV4-2 and TRBJ2-5, with TRBD2 matching 12 bases. This CDR3 has 17 amino acids. Germline V gives CDR1 LGHNA, CDR2 YNFKEQ. The J segment lost 4 bases and the V segment lost 4 bases, leaving 10 bases of the junction unmatched. The CDR3 bases are TGTGCCAGCAGCCCTCTAGCGGGGGGGAGAGGTGGAGAGACCCAGTACTTC. Translation gives CASSPLAGGRGGETQYF.

J is TRBJ2-5 and V is TRBV28; 7 bases match TRBD2. There are 11 residues in the CDR3. V dropped 8 bases and J dropped 5; count of bases not matched to a gene: 2. From germline, CDR1 is MDHEN and CDR2 SYDVKM. This CDR3 reads CASGRDETQYF. CDR3 DNA: TGTGCCAGCGGGAGGGACGAGACCCAGTACTTC.

This rearrangement joins TRBV5-5 to TRBJ1-6, with 7 bases fitting TRBD1. Per germline, CDR1 SGHKS and CDR2 YYEKEE (reference sequence). The CDR3 is made up of 15 amino acids. V trimming: 1 base; J trimming: 5 bases; junction bases outside the gene matches: 3. The DNA for the CDR3 is TGTGCCAGCAGCTTGCCGACAGGGAATAATTCACCCCTCCACTTT. This codes for CASSLPTGNNSPLHF. The variable domain in full, completed from reference TRBV5-5 and TRBJ1-6, reads DAGVTQSPTHLIKTRGQQVTLRCSPISGHKSVSWYQQVLGQGPQFIFQYYEKEERGRGNFPDRFSARQFPNYSSELNVNALLLGDSALYLCASSLPTGNNSPLHFGNGTRLTVT.

This chain connects TRBV10-2 to TRBJ1-1; perhaps TRBD1 as D (5 bases). V was cut by 3 bases and J by 0 bases, with 17 bases left in between. Per the germline V gene, CDR1 is WSHSY and CDR2 is SAAADI. The length of the CDR3 is 17 residues. The CDR3, as DNA: TGCGCCAGCAGTGATTCTGGGGCTTGGACGGTGAACACTGAAGCTTTCTTT. Amino acids: CASSDSGAWTVNTEAFF.

The chain employs TRBV4-1 and TRBJ1-5; D gene uncertain. Germline lookup yields CDR1 MGHRA and CDR2 YSYEKL. The V and J ends lost 1 base and 4 bases respectively, with 8 bases between them. This CDR3 is 14 amino acids long. The CDR3 DNA reads as TGCGCCAGCAGCCAAGGAGGCCGGAATCAGCCCCAGCATTTT. This translates into CASSQGGRNQPQHF.

The rearrangement joins TRBV28 to TRBJ2-7; 7 bases fit TRBD2. The V gene end was trimmed by 8 bases and the J gene end by 1 base; junction bases not matched to a gene: 11. The CDR3 length is 15 residues. CDR1 is MDHEN and CDR2 is SYDVKM in the germline V gene. The DNA of the CDR3 is TGTGCCAGCTCCGCTCCGGGGCGGGGGTCCTACGAGCAGTACTTC. It encodes CASSAPGRGSYEQYF.

This clone was counted only a few times. The V gene is TRBV5-1, the J gene TRBJ1-2; D gene unclear. Germline V gene lookup returns CDR1 SGHRS and CDR2 YFSETQ. V was clipped by 0 bases and J by 7 bases, with 10 bases between them. The CDR3 extends over 13 amino acids. In nucleotides, the CDR3 is TGCGCCAGCAGCTTGGATTGGAGCTCTGGCTACACCTTC. Its translation: CASSLDWSSGYTF.

This chain uses TRBV7-6 with TRBJ2-3; 8 bases fit TRBD2. The CDR3 runs to 16 residues. After removal of 2 bases from V and 1 base from J, the junction contained 5 bases not matched to a gene. From germline, CDR1 is SGHVS and CDR2 FNYEAQ. The CDR3 sequence: CASSLRTSGGTDTQYF. CDR3 bases: TGTGCCAGCAGCTTAAGAACTAGCGGAGGCACAGATACGCAGTATTTT.

The rearrangement links TRBV19 to TRBJ1-2; no clear D gene. V lost 3 bases to trimming and J lost 5 bases, with 10 bases between them. CDR3 length: 13 residues. CDR1 LNHDA and CDR2 SQIVND come from the germline V gene (reference sequence). The chain's CDR3 is CASSISNQYGYTF. The CDR3 DNA is TGTGCCAGTAGTATTAGCAACCAGTATGGCTACACCTTC.

CDR3 protein: CAWSVFVAGGTYEQYF. In nucleotides, the CDR3 is TGTGCCTGGAGTGTCTTCGTAGCGGGGGGCACCTACGAGCAGTACTTC. V and J are TRBV30 and TRBJ2-7; the match to TRBD2 covers 10 bases. This CDR3 is 16 amino acids long. V lost 0 bases to trimming and J lost 2 bases; unmatched junction nucleotides: 7. Germline CDR1 and CDR2: GTSNPN and SVGIG (reference sequence).

The V call is TRBV19, the J call TRBJ1-3; no reliable D call. Looked up from germline, CDR1 is LNHDA and CDR2 is SQIVND (reference sequence). This CDR3 is 12 amino acids long. The ends were cut back, 10 bases at V and 0 bases at J, with 7 bases in the middle. CDR3 amino acids: CATGSSGNTIYF. The CDR3 DNA reads as TGTGCCACAGGATCCTCTGGAAACACCATATATTTT.

This sequence joins TRBV23-1 and TRBJ1-2; no reliable D call. TRBV23-1 is reported as an ORF; its role is uncertain. The CDR3 length is 14 residues. The V gene lost 0 bases and the J gene lost 3 bases, with 8 bases spanning the gap. The CDR3 region has the DNA TGCGCCAGCAGTCAATCGAGCCTCCACTATGGCTACACCTTC. Translating it yields CASSQSSLHYGYTF.

The V call is TRBV28, the J call TRBJ1-2, with D unresolved. Germline assignment: CDR1 MDHEN and CDR2 SYDVKM. The V and J ends lost 6 bases and 8 bases respectively, with 16 bases between them. The CDR3 runs 13 residues. This chain's CDR3 is CASSVVDPRGYTF. The CDR3 bases are TGTGCCAGCAGCGTAGTAGATCCGCGGGGCTACACCTTC.